This TCR beta chain was found in a study of blood T cell repertoires in COVID-19. For the study at large: Material from acute and convalescent COVID-19 was sourced from the United States, Italy and Spain.

This clone has a handful of counts. The study assigned cohorts using participant-reported clinical history. Each recovered donor of Cohort 3 presented with two negative PCRs, clearance, or symptom resolution. Germline-derived CDR1 and CDR2 are ENHRY and SYGVKD. This CDR3 comprises 15 residues. The V segment lost 2 bases and the J segment 3 bases; nucleotides outside the gene matches: 4. In the original analysis: The authors estimated nucleated cell counts from reference gene primer amplification. The method was immunoSEQ multiplex PCR; TCRdb's version includes in-frame clones alone and lacks a portion of them. V, J and clone size are taken as reported in that table, and D and trimming were inferred from the DNA itself. The sample gives around 310,000 clones, approximately 88% of which show up once; over 4.5% is in the top ten.

This receptor was identified in a man aged 30 to 39 who had recovered from COVID-19. The chain couples TRBV10-3 to TRBJ2-3, with 8 nucleotides matching TRBD1. Material: PBMCs or T cells enriched from blood (not recorded which). The CDR3 reads CAISEDRGRTDTQYF. CDR3 coding DNA: TGTGCCATCAGTGAGGACAGGGGACGAACAGATACGCAGTATTTT.